The present T cell receptor (beta chain) was sequenced within a study of blood T cell repertoires in COVID-19. Study-wide context: There were acute and convalescent COVID-19 samples, and they came from the United States, Italy and Spain.

Only a few counts were recorded for this clone. Germline CDR1 reads SQVTM; CDR2 reads ANQGSEA. The CDR3 has 13 residues. Trimming took 6 bases from V and 0 from J; bases not matched to a gene: 5. The authors' processing: Counts of nucleated cells, estimated from reference gene primer amplification, were obtained. Libraries were prepared by immunoSEQ multiplex PCR; TCRdb keeps only in-frame clonotypes and omits some of them. The DNA gave D and trimming, while V, J and clone size come from that table. This table holds approximately 200,000 clones, approximately 79% found once. This TCR was sampled from a man between 60 and 75 years old with active or convalescent COVID-19. Sequences were obtained from peripheral blood. The chain links TRBV29-1 to TRBJ2-7, with 7 nucleotides matching TRBD2. In DNA, the CDR3 is TGCAGCGTGGGACTAAAAAGCTCCTACGAGCAGTACTTC. It specifies CSVGLKSSYEQYF.